This note documents a single T cell receptor (beta chain) sequence. Its antigen is not identified. Time point: week 5, during vaccination. In every dose of vaccine, 300 ug of mutant IDH1 20-mer peptide was given alongside topical imiquimod. The sample originates from a study of a mutant IDH1 vaccine in newly diagnosed glioma. Study information: Of treated patients, roughly 62% were men and roughly 38% women, averaging about 40 years. The therapy given earlier, which was standard therapy, consisted of radiotherapy, temozolomide, or both, and most of the patients received both.

The CDR3 has 12 amino acids. Germline V gene sequence: CDR1 MNHEY, CDR2 SMNVEV (reference sequence). V lost 3 bases, J lost 4 bases, and 4 bases lay in between. Only in-frame clones appear in the TCRdb table, and some are missing; sequencing was by immunoSEQ multiplex PCR. The data contain about 58,000 clones, about 81% of them singletons. The sequence came from a woman in her forties or fifties with glioma. The source material was PBMCs, sampled from a glioma patient whose treatment included an IDH1 peptide vaccine. The rearrangement joins TRBV27 to TRBJ2-1; D gene uncertain. The CDR3 spells CASSLTYNEQFF. CDR3 DNA sequence: TGTGCCAGCAGTTTGACATACAATGAGCAGTTCTTC.